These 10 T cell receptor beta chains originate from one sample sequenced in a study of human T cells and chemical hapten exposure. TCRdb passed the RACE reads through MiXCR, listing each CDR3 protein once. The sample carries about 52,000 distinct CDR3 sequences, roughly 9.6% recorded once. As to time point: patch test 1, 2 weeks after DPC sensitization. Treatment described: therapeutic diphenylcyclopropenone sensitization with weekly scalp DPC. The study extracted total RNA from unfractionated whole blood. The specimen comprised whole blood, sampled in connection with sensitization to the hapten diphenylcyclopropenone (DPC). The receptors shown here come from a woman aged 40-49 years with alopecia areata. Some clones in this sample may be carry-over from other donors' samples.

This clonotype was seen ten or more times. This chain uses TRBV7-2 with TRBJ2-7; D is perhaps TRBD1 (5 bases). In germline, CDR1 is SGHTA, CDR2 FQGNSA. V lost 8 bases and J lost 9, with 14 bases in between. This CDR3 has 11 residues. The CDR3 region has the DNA TGTGCCAGCCGCGAACAGGCGTTGCAGTACTTC. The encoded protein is CASREQALQYF.

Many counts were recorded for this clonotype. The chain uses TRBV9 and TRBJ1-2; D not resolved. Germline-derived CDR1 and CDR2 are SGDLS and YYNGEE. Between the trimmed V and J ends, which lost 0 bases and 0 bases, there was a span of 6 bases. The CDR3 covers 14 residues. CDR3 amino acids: CASSVGTSNYGYTF. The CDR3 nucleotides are TGTGCCAGCAGCGTAGGGACCTCTAACTATGGCTACACCTTC. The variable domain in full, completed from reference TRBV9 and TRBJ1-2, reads DSGVTQTPKHLITATGQRVTLRCSPRSGDLSVYWYQQSLDQGLQFLIQYYNGEERAKGNILERFSAQQFPDLHSELNLSSLELGDSALYFCASSVGTSNYGYTFGSGTRLTVV.

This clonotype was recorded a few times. The CDR3 protein is CAEARDPLGEQYF. CDR3 DNA sequence: TGTGCTGAAGCCCGGGACCCCCTCGGCGAGCAGTACTTC. V usage is TRBV12-5 and J usage is TRBJ2-7; D may match TRBD1 or TRBD2 (5 bases each). The CDR3 length is 13 residues. V was pared by 11 bases and J by 6 bases, with 20 bases between. Germline lookup yields CDR1 LGHNT and CDR2 FRNRAP.

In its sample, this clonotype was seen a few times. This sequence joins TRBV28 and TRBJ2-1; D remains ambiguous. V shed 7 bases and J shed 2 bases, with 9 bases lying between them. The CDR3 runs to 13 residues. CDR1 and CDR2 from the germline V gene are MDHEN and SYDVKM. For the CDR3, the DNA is TGTGCCAGCACAGGCCTCACCTACAATGAGCAGTTCTTC. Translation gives CASTGLTYNEQFF.

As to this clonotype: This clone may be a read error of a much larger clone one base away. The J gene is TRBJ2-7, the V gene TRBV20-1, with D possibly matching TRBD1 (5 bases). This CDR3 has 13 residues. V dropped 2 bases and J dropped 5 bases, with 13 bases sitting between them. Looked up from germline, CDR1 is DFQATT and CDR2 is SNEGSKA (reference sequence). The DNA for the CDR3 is TGCAGTGCTAGAATACATGGGGCACACGAGCAGTACTTC. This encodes CSARIHGAHEQYF.

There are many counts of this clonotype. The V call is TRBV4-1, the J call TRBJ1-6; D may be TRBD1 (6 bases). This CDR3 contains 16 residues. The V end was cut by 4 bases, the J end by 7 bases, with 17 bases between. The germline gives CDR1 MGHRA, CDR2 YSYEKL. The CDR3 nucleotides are TGCGCCAGCAGCCGTATACAGGGTTCGGGGAATTCACCCCTCCACTTT. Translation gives CASSRIQGSGNSPLHF.

The CDR3 nucleotides read TGTGCCAGCTCACCCAGGGACGGACGCACAGATACGCAGTATTTT. Translated: CASSPRDGRTDTQYF. V usage is TRBV18 and J usage is TRBJ2-3; the D gene could be TRBD1 or TRBD2 (5 bases each). The CDR3 has 15 residues. V was trimmed by 3 bases and J by 1 base, leaving 11 bases between them. CDR1 is KGHSH and CDR2 is LQKENI in the germline V gene.

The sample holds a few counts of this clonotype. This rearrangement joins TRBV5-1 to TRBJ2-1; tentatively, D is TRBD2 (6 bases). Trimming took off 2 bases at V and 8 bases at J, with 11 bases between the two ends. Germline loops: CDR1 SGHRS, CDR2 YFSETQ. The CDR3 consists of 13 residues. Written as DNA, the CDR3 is TGCGCCAGCAGCTTCGAGGGCGGGGATGAGCAGTTCTTC. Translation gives CASSFEGGDEQFF.

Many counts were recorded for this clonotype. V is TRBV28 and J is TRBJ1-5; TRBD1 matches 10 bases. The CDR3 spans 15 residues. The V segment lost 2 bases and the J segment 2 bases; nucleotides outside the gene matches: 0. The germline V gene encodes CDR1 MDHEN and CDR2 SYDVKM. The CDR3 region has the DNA TGTGCCAGCAGTTTAGGGACAGGGGGCAATCAGCCCCAGCATTTT. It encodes CASSLGTGGNQPQHF.

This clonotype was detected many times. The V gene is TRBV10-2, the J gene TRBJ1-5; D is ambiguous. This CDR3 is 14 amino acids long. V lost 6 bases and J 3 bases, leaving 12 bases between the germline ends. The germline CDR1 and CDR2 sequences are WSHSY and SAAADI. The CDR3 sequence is CASRSGQINQPQHF. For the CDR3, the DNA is TGCGCCAGCAGGAGCGGGCAGATCAATCAGCCCCAGCATTTT.